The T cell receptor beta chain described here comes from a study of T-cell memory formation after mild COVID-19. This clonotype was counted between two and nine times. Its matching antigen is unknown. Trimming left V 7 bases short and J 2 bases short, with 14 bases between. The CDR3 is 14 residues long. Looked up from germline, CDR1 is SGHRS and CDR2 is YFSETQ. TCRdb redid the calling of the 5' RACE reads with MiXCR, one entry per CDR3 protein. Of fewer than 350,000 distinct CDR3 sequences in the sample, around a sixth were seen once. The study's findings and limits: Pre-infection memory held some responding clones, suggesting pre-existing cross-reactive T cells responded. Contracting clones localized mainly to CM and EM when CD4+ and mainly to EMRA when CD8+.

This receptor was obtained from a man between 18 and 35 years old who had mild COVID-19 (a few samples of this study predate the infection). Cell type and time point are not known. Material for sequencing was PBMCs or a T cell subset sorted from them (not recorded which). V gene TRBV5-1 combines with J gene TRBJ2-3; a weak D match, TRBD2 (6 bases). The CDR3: CASSRLDPTDTQYF. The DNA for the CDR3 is TGCGCCAGCTCCAGACTAGACCCCACAGATACGCAGTATTTT.